These 2 T cell receptor beta chains were sequenced from one sample in a study of tumor-infiltrating lymphocytes in primary liver carcinoma. Investigators took RNA and DNA out together from roughly 21-30 mg of unsorted bulk tissue. A primer in the constant region served to generate TCR beta cDNA from 450 to 600 ng of total RNA. Researchers made the TCR beta libraries by running three nested multiplex PCR rounds with slightly modified ARM-PCR. Investigators reported that the first two PCR rounds, at around 11 cycles each, used TRBV1-TRBV30 forward primers with a C-beta reverse primer. TCRdb re-called the multiplex PCR reads through MiXCR, storing one row per CDR3 protein. In the table there are fewer than 250,000 distinct CDR3 sequences, 85% of which are singletons. Sequencing was done on a sample of tumor tissue from primary liver carcinoma. These receptors were taken from a man aged 40-55 years with primary liver carcinoma and hepatitis B virus infection.

Note on this clonotype: As the CDR3 is not closed by the conserved phenylalanine or tryptophan, this likely results from a read error. The chain has TRBV11-2 and TRBJ1-5, with D possibly matching TRBD1 (6 bases). The CDR3 is 17 residues long. CDR1 and CDR2 (germline): SGHAT, FQNNGV. V was shortened by 2 bases and J by 1 base, with 15 bases between the two germline ends. The CDR3 bases are TGTGCCAGCAGCTTACCAGGGGTAACAGGGAGCAATCAGCCCCAGCATCTT. Translated: CASSLPGVTGSNQPQHL.

V usage is TRBV28 and J usage is TRBJ2-6; D possibly corresponds to TRBD2 (6 bases). The V gene's germline CDR1 is MDHEN and CDR2 SYDVKM. The CDR3 has 14 amino acids. V was cut by 11 bases and J by 7 bases, with 18 bases left in between. CDR3 protein: CAVGGLTSANVLTF. As DNA, the CDR3 is TGTGCCGTCGGGGGACTTACTAGCGCCAACGTCCTGACTTTC.